Described below is a single TCR beta chain sequence and its context. No antigen is known for it. These data originate in a study of a mutant IDH1 vaccine in newly diagnosed glioma. In the study overall: In weeks 1, 3, 5, 7, 11, 15, 19 and 23, patients were vaccinated. The study started vaccination 4-6 weeks after radiotherapy alone, or with temozolomide cycles. Treated patients comprised about 60% males and around 40% females, mean age roughly 43 years. Notes on the study in general: Pseudoprogression showed no apparent link to changes in top peripheral T cell clonotypes.

Using immunoSEQ multiplex PCR, the repertoire was profiled, and TCRdb retains in-frame clones only, with some absent. The sample includes about 54,000 clones, roughly 80% of them seen just once. The time point was: week 23, last vaccination. With topical imiquimod, each dose of the vaccine consisted of 300 ug of mutant IDH1 20-mer peptide. Germline CDR1 reads SGHRS; CDR2 reads YFSETQ. Unmatched junction bases numbered 10, after V lost 3 bases and J lost 4 bases. The CDR3 runs to 16 residues. The material sequenced was PBMCs, taken from a glioma patient whose treatment included an IDH1 peptide vaccine. The chain joins TRBV5-1 to TRBJ2-5; 9 nucleotides line up with TRBD1. The TCR comes from a man aged 35-49 years with glioma. CDR3 nucleotides: TGCGCCAGCAGCTGGGGCGGGACAGGGTATGGAGAGACCCAGTACTTC. It yields the protein CASSWGGTGYGETQYF.